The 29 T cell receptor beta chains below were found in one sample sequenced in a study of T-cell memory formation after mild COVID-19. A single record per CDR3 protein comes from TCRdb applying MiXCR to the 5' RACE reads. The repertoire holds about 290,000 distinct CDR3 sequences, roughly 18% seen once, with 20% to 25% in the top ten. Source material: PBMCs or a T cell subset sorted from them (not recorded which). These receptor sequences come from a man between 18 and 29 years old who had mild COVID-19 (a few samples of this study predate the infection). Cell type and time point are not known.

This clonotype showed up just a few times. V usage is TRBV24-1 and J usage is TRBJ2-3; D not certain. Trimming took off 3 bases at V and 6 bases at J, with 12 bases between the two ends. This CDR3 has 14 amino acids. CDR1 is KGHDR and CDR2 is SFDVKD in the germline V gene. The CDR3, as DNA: TGTGCCACCAGTGATGCAGGACGGACCGATACGCAGTATTTT. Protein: CATSDAGRTDTQYF.

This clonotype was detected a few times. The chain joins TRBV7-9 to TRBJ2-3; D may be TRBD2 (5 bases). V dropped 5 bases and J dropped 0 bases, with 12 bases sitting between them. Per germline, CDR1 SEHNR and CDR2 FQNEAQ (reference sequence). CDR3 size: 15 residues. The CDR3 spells CASSPRGFSTDTQYF. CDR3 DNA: TGTGCCAGCAGCCCCCGGGGTTTTAGCACAGATACGCAGTATTTT.

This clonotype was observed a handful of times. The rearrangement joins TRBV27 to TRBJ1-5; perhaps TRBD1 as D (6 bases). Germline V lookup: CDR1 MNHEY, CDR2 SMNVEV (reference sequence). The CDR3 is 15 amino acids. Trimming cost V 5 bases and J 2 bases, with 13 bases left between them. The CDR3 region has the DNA TGTGCCAGCAGTAAAGGGGGGATTGGCAATCAGCCCCAGCATTTT. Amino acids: CASSKGGIGNQPQHF.

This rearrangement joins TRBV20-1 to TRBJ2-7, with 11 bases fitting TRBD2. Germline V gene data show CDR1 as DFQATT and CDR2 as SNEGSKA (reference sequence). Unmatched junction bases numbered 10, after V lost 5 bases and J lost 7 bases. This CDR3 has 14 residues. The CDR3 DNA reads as TGCAGTGCTCGACTAGCGGGGCGGCCACCTGAGCAGTACTTC. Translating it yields CSARLAGRPPEQYF.

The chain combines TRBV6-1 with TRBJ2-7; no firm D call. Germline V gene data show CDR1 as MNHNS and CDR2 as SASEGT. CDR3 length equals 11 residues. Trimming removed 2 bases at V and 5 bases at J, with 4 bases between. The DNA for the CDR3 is TGTGCCAGCAGTGAATTCAACGAGCAGTACTTC. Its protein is CASSEFNEQYF.

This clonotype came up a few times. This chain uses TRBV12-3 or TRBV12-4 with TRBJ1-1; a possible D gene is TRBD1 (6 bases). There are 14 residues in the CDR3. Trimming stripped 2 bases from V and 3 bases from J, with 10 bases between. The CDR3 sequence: CASSLSGGYTEAFF. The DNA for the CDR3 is TGTGCCAGCAGTTTAAGCGGGGGCTACACTGAAGCTTTCTTT.

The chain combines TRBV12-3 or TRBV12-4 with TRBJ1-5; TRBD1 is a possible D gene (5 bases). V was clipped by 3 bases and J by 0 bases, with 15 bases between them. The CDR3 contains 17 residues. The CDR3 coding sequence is TGTGCCAGCAGTTTGACAGCCAAGTCTTATAGCAATCAGCCCCAGCATTTT. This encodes CASSLTAKSYSNQPQHF.

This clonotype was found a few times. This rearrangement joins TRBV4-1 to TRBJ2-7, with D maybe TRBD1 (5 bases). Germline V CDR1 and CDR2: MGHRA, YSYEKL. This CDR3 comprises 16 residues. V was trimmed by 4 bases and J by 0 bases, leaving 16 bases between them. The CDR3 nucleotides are TGCGCCAGCAGCCCAGGGCGGTTTGGGGTCTCCTACGAGCAGTACTTC. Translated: CASSPGRFGVSYEQYF.

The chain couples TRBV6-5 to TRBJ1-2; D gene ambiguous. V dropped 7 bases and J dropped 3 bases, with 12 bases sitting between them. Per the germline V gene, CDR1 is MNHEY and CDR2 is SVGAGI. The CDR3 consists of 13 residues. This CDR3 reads CASTLDPYYGYTF. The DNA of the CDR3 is TGTGCCAGCACCTTAGACCCCTACTATGGCTACACCTTC.

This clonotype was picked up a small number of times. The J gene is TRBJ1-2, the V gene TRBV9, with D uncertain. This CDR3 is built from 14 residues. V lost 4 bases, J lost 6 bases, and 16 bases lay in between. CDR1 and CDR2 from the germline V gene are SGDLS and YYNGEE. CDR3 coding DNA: TGTGCCAGCAGCCCAGTGCCCGGGAATAATGGCTACACCTTC. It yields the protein CASSPVPGNNGYTF.

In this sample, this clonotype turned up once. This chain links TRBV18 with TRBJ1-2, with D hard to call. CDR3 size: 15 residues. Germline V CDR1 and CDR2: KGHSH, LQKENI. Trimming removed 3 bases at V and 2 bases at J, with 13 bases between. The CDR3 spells CASSPTRIGNYGYTF. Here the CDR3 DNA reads TGTGCCAGCTCACCTACACGAATCGGCAACTATGGCTACACCTTC.

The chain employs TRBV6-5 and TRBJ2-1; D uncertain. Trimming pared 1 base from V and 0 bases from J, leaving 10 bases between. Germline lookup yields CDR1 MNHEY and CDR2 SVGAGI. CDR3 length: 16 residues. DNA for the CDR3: TGTGCCAGCAGTTACTTGGCCTTCAACTCCTACAATGAGCAGTTCTTC. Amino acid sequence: CASSYLAFNSYNEQFF.

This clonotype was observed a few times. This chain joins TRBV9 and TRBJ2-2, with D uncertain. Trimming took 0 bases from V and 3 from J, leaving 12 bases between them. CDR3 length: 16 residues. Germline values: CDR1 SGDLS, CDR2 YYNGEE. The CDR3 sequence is CASSVEREFYTGELFF. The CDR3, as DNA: TGTGCCAGCAGCGTAGAAAGGGAATTCTACACCGGGGAGCTGTTTTTT. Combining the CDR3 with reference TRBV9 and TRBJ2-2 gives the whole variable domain DSGVTQTPKHLITATGQRVTLRCSPRSGDLSVYWYQQSLDQGLQFLIQYYNGEERAKGNILERFSAQQFPDLHSELNLSSLELGDSALYFCASSVEREFYTGELFFGEGSRLTVL.

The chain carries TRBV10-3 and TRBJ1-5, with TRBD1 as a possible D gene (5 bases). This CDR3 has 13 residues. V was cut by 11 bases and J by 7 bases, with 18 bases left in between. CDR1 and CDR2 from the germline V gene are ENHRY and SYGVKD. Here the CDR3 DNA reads TGTGCCTCTAATAAGGGGATTGGGCAGCCCCAGCATTTT. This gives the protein CASNKGIGQPQHF.

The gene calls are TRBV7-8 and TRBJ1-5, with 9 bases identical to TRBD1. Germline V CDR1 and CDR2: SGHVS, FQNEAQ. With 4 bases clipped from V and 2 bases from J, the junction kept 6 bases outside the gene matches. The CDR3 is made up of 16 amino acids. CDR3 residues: CASSSDRGEGNQPQHF. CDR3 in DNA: TGTGCCAGCAGCTCGGACAGGGGTGAAGGCAATCAGCCCCAGCATTTT.

The DNA of the CDR3 is TGTGCCAGCAGTTTGGATCTACAGGGCTCCTACAATGAGCAGTTCTTC. Translated: CASSLDLQGSYNEQFF. The chain recombines TRBV28 with TRBJ2-1; D may be TRBD1 (6 bases). The V and J ends lost 3 bases and 0 bases respectively, with 12 bases between them. This CDR3 is 16 amino acids long. The germline CDR1 and CDR2 sequences are MDHEN and SYDVKM. Based on the CDR3 plus reference TRBV28 and TRBJ2-1, the full variable domain is DVKVTQSSRYLVKRTGEKVFLECVQDMDHENMFWYRQDPGLGLRLIYFSYDVKMKEKGDIPEGYSVSREKKERFSLILESASTNQTSMYLCASSLDLQGSYNEQFFGPGTRLTVL.

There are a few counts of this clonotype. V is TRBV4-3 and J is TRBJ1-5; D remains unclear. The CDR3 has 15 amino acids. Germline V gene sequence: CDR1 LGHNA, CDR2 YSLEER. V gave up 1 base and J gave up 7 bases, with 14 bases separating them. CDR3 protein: CASSQALKGRQPQHF. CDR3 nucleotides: TGCGCCAGCAGCCAAGCTCTTAAGGGTCGGCAGCCCCAGCATTTT.

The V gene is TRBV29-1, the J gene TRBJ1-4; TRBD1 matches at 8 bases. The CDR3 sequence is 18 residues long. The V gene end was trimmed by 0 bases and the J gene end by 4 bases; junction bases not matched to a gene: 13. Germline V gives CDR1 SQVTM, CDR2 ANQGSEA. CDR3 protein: CSVEDPQGADGSNEKLFF. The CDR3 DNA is TGCAGCGTTGAAGATCCGCAGGGGGCGGACGGGAGTAATGAAAAACTGTTTTTT.

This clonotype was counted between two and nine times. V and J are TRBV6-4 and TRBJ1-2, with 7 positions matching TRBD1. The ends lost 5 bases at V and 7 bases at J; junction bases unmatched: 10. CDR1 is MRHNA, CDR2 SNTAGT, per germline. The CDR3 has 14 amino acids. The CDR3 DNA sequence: TGTGCCAGCAGTCCGCGACAGGGTGCCTTTGGCTACACCTTC. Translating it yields CASSPRQGAFGYTF.

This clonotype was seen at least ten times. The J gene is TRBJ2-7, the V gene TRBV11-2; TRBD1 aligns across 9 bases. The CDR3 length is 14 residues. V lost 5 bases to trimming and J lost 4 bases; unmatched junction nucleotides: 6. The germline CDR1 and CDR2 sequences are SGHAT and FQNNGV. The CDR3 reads CASSNRDRVYEQYV. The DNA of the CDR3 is TGTGCCAGCAGCAACCGGGACAGGGTTTACGAGCAGTACGTC.

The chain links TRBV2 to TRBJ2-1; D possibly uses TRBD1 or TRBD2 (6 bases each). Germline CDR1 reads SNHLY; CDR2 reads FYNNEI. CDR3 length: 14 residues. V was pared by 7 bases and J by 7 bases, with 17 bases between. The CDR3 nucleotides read TGTGCCAGCACCGGAGGGGAAACAGGGAATGAGCAGTTCTTC. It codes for CASTGGETGNEQFF.

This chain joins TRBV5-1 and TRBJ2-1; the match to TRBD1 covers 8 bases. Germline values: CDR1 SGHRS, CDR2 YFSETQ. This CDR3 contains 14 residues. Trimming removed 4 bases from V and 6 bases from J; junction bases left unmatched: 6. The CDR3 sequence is CASSPTQGANEQFF. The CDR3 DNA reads TGCGCCAGCAGCCCGACCCAGGGGGCCAATGAGCAGTTCTTC.

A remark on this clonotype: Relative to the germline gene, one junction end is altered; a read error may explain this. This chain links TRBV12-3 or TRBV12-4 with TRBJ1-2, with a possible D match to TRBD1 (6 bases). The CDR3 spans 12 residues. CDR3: CASRNRDYVYTF. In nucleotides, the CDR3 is TGTGCCAGCAGGAACAGGGACTATGTCTACACCTTC.

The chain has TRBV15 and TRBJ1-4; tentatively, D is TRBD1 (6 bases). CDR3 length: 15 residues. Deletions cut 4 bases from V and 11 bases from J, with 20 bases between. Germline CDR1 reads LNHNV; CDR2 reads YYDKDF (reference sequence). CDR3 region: CATSIGRGGLGKLFF. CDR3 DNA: TGTGCCACCAGCATCGGGCGTGGGGGGCTCGGGAAACTGTTTTTT.

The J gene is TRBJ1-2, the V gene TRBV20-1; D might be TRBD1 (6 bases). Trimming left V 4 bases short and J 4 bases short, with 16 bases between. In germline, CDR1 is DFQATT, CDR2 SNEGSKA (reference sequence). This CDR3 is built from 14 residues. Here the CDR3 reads CSATPQGESYGYTF. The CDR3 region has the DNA TGCAGTGCTACACCACAGGGAGAGAGCTATGGCTACACCTTC.

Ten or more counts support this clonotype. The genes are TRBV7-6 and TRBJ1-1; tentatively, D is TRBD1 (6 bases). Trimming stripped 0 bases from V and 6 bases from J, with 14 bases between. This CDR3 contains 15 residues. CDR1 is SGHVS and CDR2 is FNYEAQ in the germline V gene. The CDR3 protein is CASSLAQGKLAEAFF. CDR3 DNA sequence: TGTGCCAGCAGCTTAGCTCAGGGGAAGCTCGCTGAAGCTTTCTTT.

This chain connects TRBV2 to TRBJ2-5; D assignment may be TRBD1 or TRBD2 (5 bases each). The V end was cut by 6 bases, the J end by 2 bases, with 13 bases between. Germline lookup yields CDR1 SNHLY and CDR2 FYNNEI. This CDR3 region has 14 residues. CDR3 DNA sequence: TGTGCCAGCAGAGGTGGGACGCAGCAAGAGACCCAGTACTTC. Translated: CASRGGTQQETQYF.

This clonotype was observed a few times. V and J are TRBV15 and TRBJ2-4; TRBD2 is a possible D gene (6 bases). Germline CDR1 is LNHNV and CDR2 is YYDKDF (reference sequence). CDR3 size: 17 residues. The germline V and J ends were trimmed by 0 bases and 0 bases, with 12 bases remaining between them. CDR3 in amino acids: CATSRDMRGLAKNIQYF. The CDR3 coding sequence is TGTGCCACCAGCAGAGATATGCGGGGACTAGCCAAAAACATTCAGTACTTC.

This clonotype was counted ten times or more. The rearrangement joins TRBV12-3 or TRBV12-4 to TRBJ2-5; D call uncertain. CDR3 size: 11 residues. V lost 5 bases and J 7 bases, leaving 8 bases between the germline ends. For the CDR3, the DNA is TGTGCCAGCAGTCTCGAAGGGACCCAGTACTTC. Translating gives CASSLEGTQYF.